Detailed here is one T cell receptor beta chain. Antigen unknown. Libraries were prepared by immunoSEQ multiplex PCR; TCRdb keeps only in-frame clonotypes and omits some of them. This table has about 50,000 clones, about 88% appearing once. The sample originates from a study of OX40 agonist ivuxolimab in advanced cancers. Overall study findings and caveats: Determination of antigen specificity was not performed for the expanded peripheral T cells. Individuals who were partial responders at 0.1-3.0 mg/kg had clonal expansion that ranked among the lowest. The study observed clonal expansion of CD4+ and CD8+ blood T cells by week 6 at 0.1 to 3.0 mg/kg.

The clonotype was recovered from an adult with an advanced solid tumor such as melanoma, head and neck, liver or kidney cancer. The sample consisted of CD4+ or CD8+ T cells sorted from blood, taken in a trial of the OX40 agonist ivuxolimab.

This CDR3 is CASSLTGLQETQYF. The CDR3 DNA is TGTGCCAGCAGCCTAACAGGGCTCCAAGAGACCCAGTACTTC. This rearrangement joins TRBV7-2 to TRBJ2-5; TRBD1 might be the D (6 bases). V was pared by 5 bases and J by 1 base, with 11 bases between. This CDR3 has 14 amino acids. Germline-derived CDR1 and CDR2 are SGHTA and FQGNSA.